Listed below are T cell receptor beta chains from one sample, sequenced in a study of blood T cell repertoires in COVID-19. The table came from immunoSEQ multiplex PCR; TCRdb's copy has only in-frame clones and leaves some out. The table shows fewer than 350,000 clones, with 70% to 90% occurring only once. Source material: peripheral blood. The source of these receptors is a human donor in a cohort sampled during active COVID-19. CDR3s include the opening cysteine and the closing phenylalanine or tryptophan. D genes are given only for firm matches. Clone size is shown for a subset of rows, as once, few, many or a class of expanded clone.

size	V	J	D	CDR3
NA	TRBV5-3	TRBJ1-1	NA	CARSLGQANTEAFF
NA	TRBV18	TRBJ2-5	NA	CASSLLLETQYF
NA	TRBV7-9	TRBJ2-1	NA	CASSSNLGVEQFF
once	TRBV7-3	TRBJ2-3	TRBD2	CASSLLAGGQDTQYF
NA	TRBV28	TRBJ1-2	NA	CASSLYARVYGYTF
NA	TRBV5-1	TRBJ1-1	NA	CASQTGNTEAFF
NA	TRBV5-1	TRBJ1-1	NA	CASSLEGVTEAFF
NA	TRBV6-4	TRBJ1-1	NA	CASSSKQGTEAFF
NA	TRBV18	TRBJ1-5	TRBD1	CASSLGTGGDQPQHF
NA	TRBV4-2	TRBJ1-2	NA	CASSRRGLADGYTF
NA	TRBV13	TRBJ2-7	TRBD1	CASSTSGDRTYEQYF
NA	TRBV19	TRBJ2-2	NA	CASSTGQTNTGELFF
NA	TRBV18	TRBJ2-1	TRBD2	CASSPQGLALNEQFF
few	TRBV13	TRBJ1-6	NA	CASSLRELNSPLHF
NA	TRBV5-1	TRBJ1-1	NA	CASSLTLGWNTEAFF
NA	TRBV6-5	TRBJ1-5	NA	CASSRIEGQPQHF
NA	TRBV5-1	TRBJ1-1	TRBD1	CASSSRGLEAFF
NA	TRBV19	TRBJ2-7	TRBD2	CASSIISGGHYEQYF
once	TRBV6-1	TRBJ2-7	NA	CASSDPRAEQYF
NA	TRBV29-1	TRBJ1-2	NA	CSVDRGSGGYTF
NA	TRBV19	TRBJ2-1	TRBD2	CASSTPGGGRDEQFF
NA	TRBV6-5	TRBJ1-2	NA	CASSPGWASDGYTF
NA	TRBV15	TRBJ2-7	NA	CATSRGWEEEQYF
NA	TRBV29-1	TRBJ2-3	NA	CSVEQGWATDTQYF
NA	TRBV5-1	TRBJ1-1	TRBD1	CASSLAGRTGAFF
NA	TRBV19	TRBJ1-1	NA	CASSISFTRTEWTFF
NA	TRBV3-1/TRBV3-2	TRBJ2-5	NA	CASSQDSRLKETQYF
NA	TRBV9	TRBJ2-3	NA	CASSVGRPGFLDTQYF
NA	TRBV10-3	TRBJ2-7	NA	CAIRSHRASSYEQYF
NA	TRBV6-1	TRBJ1-2	NA	CASSETGNGYTF
NA	TRBV24-1	TRBJ1-4	NA	CATSDPRDTSTNEKLFF
NA	TRBV7-3	TRBJ1-5	NA	CASSFWNSGVSNQPQHF
once	TRBV13	TRBJ2-7	TRBD1	CASSLRDSYYEQYF
NA	TRBV6-5	TRBJ2-1	TRBD1	CASRPTGGLHEQFF
NA	TRBV15	TRBJ2-1	TRBD2	CATSRGGTSGDEQFF
NA	TRBV2	TRBJ2-2	TRBD1	CATTDRGQSGELFF
NA	TRBV30	TRBJ2-7	NA	CAWRGTLATITEQYF
NA	TRBV5-1	TRBJ2-4	TRBD2	CASSSGLASNIQYF
NA	TRBV5-6	TRBJ1-5	TRBD1	CASSLGGRGPYQPQHF
NA	TRBV5-1	TRBJ2-7	TRBD1	CASRTGTGFRYEQYF
once	TRBV19	TRBJ1-5	NA	CASSRQTNQPQHF